Listed here are 4 T cell receptor beta chains from one sample, sequenced in a study of blood T cell repertoires in COVID-19. Assay used: immunoSEQ multiplex PCR; TCRdb lists only in-frame clones, some missing. The data show approximately 360,000 clones, 83% seen once. The sample comprised PBMCs or T cells enriched from blood (not recorded which). These receptors all come from a woman in her 50s who had recovered from COVID-19.

The genes are TRBV7-8 and TRBJ1-1; D may be TRBD1 (6 bases). The germline V gene encodes CDR1 SGHVS and CDR2 FQNEAQ. The V end was cut by 5 bases, the J end by 1 base, with 20 bases between. The CDR3 consists of 17 residues. This chain's CDR3 is CASSLSIMGGANTEAFF. The CDR3, as DNA: TGTGCCAGCAGCCTATCAATTATGGGGGGGGCGAACACTGAAGCTTTCTTT.

V usage is TRBV7-2 and J usage is TRBJ2-1; maybe TRBD1 (6 bases). The CDR3 has 15 amino acids. Germline V gene sequence: CDR1 SGHTA, CDR2 FQGNSA. V was cut by 2 bases and J by 1 base, with 9 bases left in between. CDR3 DNA sequence: TGTGCCAGCAGCTTACAGGACAGATCCTACAATGAGCAGTTCTTC. This translates into CASSLQDRSYNEQFF.

This clone has more than one count but fewer than ten. V is TRBV19 and J is TRBJ1-1; TRBD1 aligns across 10 bases. The germline gives CDR1 LNHDA, CDR2 SQIVND (reference sequence). The J segment lost 5 bases and the V segment lost 1 base, leaving 7 bases of the junction unmatched. The CDR3 totals 16 residues. CDR3 residues: CASSIVGGQGWTEAFF. The CDR3 nucleotides read TGTGCCAGTAGTATAGTAGGGGGACAGGGGTGGACTGAAGCTTTCTTT.

This chain uses TRBV28 with TRBJ2-7; weak D call: TRBD1 (5 bases). Trimming removed 8 bases at V and 7 bases at J, with 15 bases between. The CDR3 contains 12 residues. Germline V gene lookup returns CDR1 MDHEN and CDR2 SYDVKM. DNA for the CDR3: TGTGCCAGCGGTATTAAGGGGTATGAGCAGTACTTC. It translates to CASGIKGYEQYF.